This T cell receptor (beta chain) was observed in a study of cytomegalovirus exposure and HLA in healthy donors (dated by TCRdb to 2017 to 2019). For context, the study as a whole: In an earlier analysis of 587 of the donors, approximately 260 Gb of sequence data and 90 million to 120 million unique TCR beta sequences from about 179 million T cells were reported. An earlier analysis of roughly 600 of the donors used high-throughput TCR beta sequencing to judge whether each TCR beta V gene segment behaved as functional or pseudogenic. Roughly five DR-DQ haplotypes were treated as single units for association and clustering because of strong linkage in the cohort. Both class I and class II loci were covered by HLA typing, at four-digit resolution. Alongside the repertoire data, information on donor age, sex, ethnicity and CMV serostatus was compiled. An early release covering 550 to 700 HLA-typed donors comprised 250 to 350 gigabases of sequencing data and about 90 million unique TCR sequences. In a later genetic analysis, genome-wide SNP genotypes for 398 of the 666 donors were used, and that subset was treated as a discovery cohort. All discovery cohort repertoires had been generated on a single sequencing platform. Typing coverage differed by locus: A, B, C, DRB1 and DQB1 were typed in roughly 629-630 donors, DQA1 in 500 to 550, DPA1 in 600 to 610, and DPB1 in 450 to 490. The study used immunosequencing to profile the T cell repertoires of 600 to 850 subjects and linked those repertoires to cytomegalovirus serostatus. The study combined high-throughput TCR immunosequencing, statistical association of individual TCRs with disease status, and machine learning to predict cytomegalovirus infection status. Rather than using new phenotypic data, the later analysis identified candidate immune exposures from TCR beta sequences and from how often those sequences occurred across donors. Among some 410 genotyped donors of the cohort, an average of 235,054 unique TCR beta nucleotide sequences were sequenced per donor, roughly a sixth of them non-productive. In addition to the first cohort of approximately 650 subjects, a separate validation cohort of approximately 120 different subjects was used. Among the roughly 430 genotyped donors, approximately 82% belonged to the genetic ancestry cluster associated with self-reported Caucasian donors. To study patterns of TCR occurrence, a later analysis re-analyzed previously published TCR beta repertoires from 666 donors and added high-resolution HLA genotyping. The study aimed to test whether signatures of past pathogen exposure could be identified by cataloging public T cell receptors.

General study outcomes and caveats: Most TCR sequences were observed very rarely across donors, whereas some public TCRs were present in many individuals. Several of the top co-occurrence clusters appeared to be linked to parvovirus B19, influenza, CMV and Epstein-Barr virus, according to a later analysis. It was suggested by the authors that the approach could potentially be generalized to other disease states and immunological phenotypes. HLA typing was unavailable for some donors at each locus, so association tests used only the typed subset. When HLA alleles, especially DR and DQ, strongly co-occurred, attributing TCR associations to individual alleles was difficult. In vitro tests confirmed that a few of the cytomegalovirus-associated TCR beta chains recognize cytomegalovirus antigens. Compared with equally common non-associated chains, HLA-associated TCR beta chains in a later analysis were more clonally expanded and had lower generation probabilities. A further reported finding was that TCR beta sequences accurately predicted the HLA-A and HLA-B alleles for most subjects in the first cohort. In the study, some 160 TCR beta chains were listed as associated with cytomegalovirus. A later genetic analysis reported fewer N-insertions in productive TCRs among donors in an Asian-associated ancestry cluster than the roughly 720-donor mean. V-gene and J-gene trimming of TCR beta chains was associated with a missense DCLRE1C variant in a later genetic analysis, and the association was replicated in an independent cohort. Because counts were too low, seventeen rarely observed V segments, including chromosome 9 orphons, were excluded from the earlier analysis of under 650 of the donors. The presence/absence analyses assumed that sequencing depth was roughly uniform across donors, and that assumption may not be true. The classifier was reported to diagnose cytomegalovirus status with high specificity and sensitivity in both the original cohort and the validation cohort. Correlated functional status among segregating V segments might reflect linkage disequilibrium, but an unknown experimental factor could not be ruled out. Most CMV-associated TCR beta chains appeared to be HLA-restricted in a later analysis, and the HLA associations seemed to be driven largely by CMV exposure. CMV serostatus was the only immune exposure information available for the cohort. In a later analysis, TCR association rates were found to vary across HLA loci, with the most associated TCRs seen for DRB1 alleles and the fewest for HLA-C alleles. At a false discovery rate of 0.05, a later analysis linked 15,000 to 20,000 TCR beta sequences to specific HLA alleles. Broadly in line with IMGT annotations, most TCR beta V segments showed up in productive rearrangements about 90% or about 30% of the time in an earlier analysis of several hundred of the donors. The cohort was sequenced for TCR beta chains only, and without alpha or paired-chain data the features that could be detected were limited. A cluster of highly shared sequence variants was judged likely to represent a technical artifact of the sequencing pipeline.

The library was generated by the immunoSEQ multiplex PCR assay. For the multiplex PCR, a mixture combining 60 forward primers for TCR Vbeta segments and 13 reverse primers for TCR Jbeta segments was used. The CDR3 region of rearranged TCR beta genes was amplified from genomic DNA with a multiplex PCR assay. Amplified TCR beta libraries were sequenced as 87-base-pair reads on the Illumina HiSeq System. The authors' pipeline ran thus. In a later analysis, 80 million or so unique TCR beta chains were counted across the 650 to 700 repertoires, and around 11 million of these chains were shared by at least two donors. A nearest-neighbor algorithm error-corrected the raw reads and collapsed the reads into unique sequences, merging closely related sequences to remove PCR and sequencing errors. CDR3 sequences were aligned to IMGT reference sequences to assign V, D and J gene segments. For a sequence to be retained, at least a six-nucleotide match to both a V gene segment and a J gene segment was required. Rearrangements were classified as productive when the CDR3 lacked stop codons and remained in frame with V and J, and all other rearrangements were classified as non-productive. Following IMGT convention, CDR3 was defined as the stretch from the second conserved V-encoded cysteine up to the conserved J-encoded phenylalanine. The earlier analysis of more than 450 of the donors excluded sequences that lacked an unambiguous match to a single V gene segment. An earlier analysis of fewer than 650 of the donors classified V segments as functional when productive rearrangements were above 56.7% and as segregating when the standard deviation between donors was above 5%. To diagnose cytomegalovirus status from the catalog of TCR beta chain sequences, a statistical classification framework was built. In a later analysis, V and J genes were assigned by comparing TCR nucleotide sequences against IMGT/GENE-DB human TR gene sequences. A later analysis assigned CDR3 sequences and most-parsimonious VDJ recombination scenarios with the TCRdist pipeline. In a later analysis, each TCR beta chain was defined by its CDR3 amino acid sequence together with its V-gene family, and reads without a unique V-gene family were excluded. In a later analysis, several hundred highly shared, low-generation-probability nucleotide sequences were removed to address suspected cross-contamination and a sequencing artifact. In a later analysis, a clonal expansion index was calculated for each public chain from normalized within-repertoire ranks of inferred template counts. In a later analysis, generation probabilities were computed using a VDJ recombination model fitted to out-of-frame rearrangements, and the results were checked against IGoR. In a later analysis, TCR-TCR, TCR-HLA and TCR-CMV co-occurrence was scored with hypergeometric tests, and a repertoire-size bias correction was applied to TCR pairs. In a later analysis, false discovery rates were estimated by permuting HLA or CMV assignments 20 times. A later analysis grouped co-occurring TCRs with DBSCAN, adding TCRdist sequence similarity when clustering within HLA-allele-positive subsets. Repertoires with fewer than 30,000 or more than 120,000 public chains, plus five repertoires with anomalous nucleotide sharing, were excluded from co-occurrence clustering. This immuneACCESS table, as held by TCRdb, lists in-frame sequences with V and J called but not all clones. Of the missing ones, under half trace to an unresolved V gene in checked studies; the others have no known cause. That table is the source of V, J and clone size, and D and trimming were worked out from the DNA. The sample includes roughly 110,000 clones, with roughly 75% observed a single time. The ten largest clones add up to over 2% of the sample.

In the case of this clone: Its target antigen remains unknown. Base qualities are not recorded, but no much larger clone differs from it by a single base.

In total, approximately 690 healthy bone marrow donors made up the cohort. At the time of sampling, every cohort member was nominally healthy, though immune exposures that went unrecorded were likely present. The donor was CMV seronegative and belonged to the group of 320 or so seronegative cohort members. Every donor gave a peripheral blood sample, and the peripheral blood mononuclear cells from that sample were used for TCR beta sequencing. Genomic DNA was extracted from the blood cell samples with the Qiagen DNeasy Blood Extraction Kit. The clonotype originates from a man aged 35 to 55 in good health and CMV-seronegative. The sequenced sample was PBMCs.

CDR3 loop: CASSLVTGGNEAFF. The bases read TGCGCCAGCAGCTTGGTCACAGGGGGCAATGAAGCTTTCTTT. The chain employs TRBV5-1 and TRBJ1-1, with 9 bases matching TRBD1. V lost 0 bases and J lost 7 bases, and the count of bases not matched to a germline gene is 4. The CDR3 sequence holds 14 residues, the cysteine and phenylalanine included. Only the CDR3 DNA is retained, 42 bases long and in frame from the first base. As encoded in the germline V gene, CDR1 is SGHRS while CDR2 is YFSETQ.